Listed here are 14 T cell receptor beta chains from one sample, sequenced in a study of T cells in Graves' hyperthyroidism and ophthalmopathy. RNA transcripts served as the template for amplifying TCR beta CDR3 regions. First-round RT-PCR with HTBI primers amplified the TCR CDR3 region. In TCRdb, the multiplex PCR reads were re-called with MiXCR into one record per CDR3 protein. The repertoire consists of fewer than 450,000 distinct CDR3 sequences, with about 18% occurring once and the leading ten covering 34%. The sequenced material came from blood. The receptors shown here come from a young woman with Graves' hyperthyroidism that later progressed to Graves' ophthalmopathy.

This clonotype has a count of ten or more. CDR3: CASSLNRPINTEAFF. The CDR3 DNA follows: TGTGCCAGCAGTTTAAACAGACCTATAAACACTGAAGCTTTCTTT. The chain has TRBV12-3 or TRBV12-4 and TRBJ1-1; D not resolved. The CDR3 is 15 residues long. Trimming left V 2 bases short and J 2 bases short, with 12 bases between.

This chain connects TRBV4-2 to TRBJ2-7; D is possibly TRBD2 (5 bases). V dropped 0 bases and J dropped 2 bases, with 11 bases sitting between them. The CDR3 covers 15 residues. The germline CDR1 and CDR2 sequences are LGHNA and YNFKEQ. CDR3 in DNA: TGTGCCAGCAGCCAAGATAGAGGGCCTACCTACGAGCAGTACTTC. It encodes CASSQDRGPTYEQYF.

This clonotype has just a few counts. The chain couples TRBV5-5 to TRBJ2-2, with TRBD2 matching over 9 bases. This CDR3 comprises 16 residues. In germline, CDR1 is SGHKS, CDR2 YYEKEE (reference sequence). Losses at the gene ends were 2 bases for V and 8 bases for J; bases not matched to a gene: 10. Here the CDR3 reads CASSFTMASGVGELFF. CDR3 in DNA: TGTGCCAGCAGCTTCACAATGGCTAGCGGGGTGGGGGAGCTGTTTTTT.

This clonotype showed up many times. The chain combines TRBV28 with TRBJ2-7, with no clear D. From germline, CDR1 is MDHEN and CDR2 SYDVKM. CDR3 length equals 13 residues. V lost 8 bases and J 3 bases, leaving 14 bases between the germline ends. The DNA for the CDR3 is TGTGCCAGCCGCCCCCCCGCTGTCTACGAGCAGTACTTC. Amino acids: CASRPPAVYEQYF.

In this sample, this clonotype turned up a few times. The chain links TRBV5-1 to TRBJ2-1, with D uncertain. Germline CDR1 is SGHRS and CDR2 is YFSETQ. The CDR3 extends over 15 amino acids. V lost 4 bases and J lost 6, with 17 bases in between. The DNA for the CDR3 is TGCGCCAGCAGCAGTCTAGTTATGGGTGGCAATGAGCAGTTCTTC. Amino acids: CASSSLVMGGNEQFF.

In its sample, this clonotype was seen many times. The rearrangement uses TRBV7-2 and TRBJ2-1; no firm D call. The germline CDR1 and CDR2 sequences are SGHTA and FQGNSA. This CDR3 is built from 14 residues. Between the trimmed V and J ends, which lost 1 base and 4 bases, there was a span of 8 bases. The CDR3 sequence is CASSLELIYNEQFF. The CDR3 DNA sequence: TGTGCCAGCAGCTTAGAACTTATATACAATGAGCAGTTCTTC.

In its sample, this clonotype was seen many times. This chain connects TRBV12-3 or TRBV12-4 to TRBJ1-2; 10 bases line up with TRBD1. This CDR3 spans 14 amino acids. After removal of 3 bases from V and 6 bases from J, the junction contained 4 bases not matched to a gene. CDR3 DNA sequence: TGTGCCAGCAGTTTCGACAGGGGGCTGGATGGCTACACCTTC. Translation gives CASSFDRGLDGYTF.

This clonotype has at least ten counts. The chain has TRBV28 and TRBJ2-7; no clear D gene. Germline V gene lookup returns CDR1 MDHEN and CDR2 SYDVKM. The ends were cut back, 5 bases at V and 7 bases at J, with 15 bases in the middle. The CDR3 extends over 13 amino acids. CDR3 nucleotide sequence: TGTGCCAGCAGTCTTACAGTGATCGGGGAGCAGTACTTC. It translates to CASSLTVIGEQYF. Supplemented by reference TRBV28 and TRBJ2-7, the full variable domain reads DVKVTQSSRYLVKRTGEKVFLECVQDMDHENMFWYRQDPGLGLRLIYFSYDVKMKEKGDIPEGYSVSREKKERFSLILESASTNQTSMYLCASSLTVIGEQYFGPGTRLTVT.

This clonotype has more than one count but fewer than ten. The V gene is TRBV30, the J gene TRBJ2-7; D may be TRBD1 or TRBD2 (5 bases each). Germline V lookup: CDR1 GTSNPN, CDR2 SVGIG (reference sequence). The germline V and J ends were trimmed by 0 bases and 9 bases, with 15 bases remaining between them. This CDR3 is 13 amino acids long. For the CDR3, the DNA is TGTGCCTGGAGTGTCCCCCCTCCCGGGACGCAGTACTTC. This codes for CAWSVPPPGTQYF.

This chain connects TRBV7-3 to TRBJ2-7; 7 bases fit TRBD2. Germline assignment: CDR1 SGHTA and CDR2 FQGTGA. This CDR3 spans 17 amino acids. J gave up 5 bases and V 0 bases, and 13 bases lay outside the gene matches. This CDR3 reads CASSLTSGLGTLNEQYF. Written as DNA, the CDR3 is TGTGCCAGCAGCTTAACGTCAGGACTAGGTACCCTAAACGAGCAGTACTTC. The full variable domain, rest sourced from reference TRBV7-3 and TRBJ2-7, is GAGVSQTPSNKVTEKGKYVELRCDPISGHTALYWYRQSLGQGPEFLIYFQGTGAADDSGLPNDRFFAVRPEGSVSTLKIQRTERGDSAVYLCASSLTSGLGTLNEQYFGPGTRLTVT.

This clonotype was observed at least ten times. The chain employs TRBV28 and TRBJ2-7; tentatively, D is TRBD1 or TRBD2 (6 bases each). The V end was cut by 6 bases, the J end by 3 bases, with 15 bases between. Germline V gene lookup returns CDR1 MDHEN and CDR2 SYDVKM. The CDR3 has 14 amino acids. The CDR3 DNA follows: TGTGCCAGCAGCCCTCCCGGGGGCGACTACGAGCAGTACTTC. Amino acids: CASSPPGGDYEQYF.

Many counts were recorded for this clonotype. CDR3 bases: TGTGCCAGCAGGTCTCAGGGGTACCAAGAGACCCAGTACTTC. Its translation: CASRSQGYQETQYF. The chain links TRBV28 to TRBJ2-5; D might be TRBD1 (6 bases). V lost 6 bases to trimming and J lost 0 bases, with 11 bases between them. Germline assignment: CDR1 MDHEN and CDR2 SYDVKM. This CDR3 has 14 residues.

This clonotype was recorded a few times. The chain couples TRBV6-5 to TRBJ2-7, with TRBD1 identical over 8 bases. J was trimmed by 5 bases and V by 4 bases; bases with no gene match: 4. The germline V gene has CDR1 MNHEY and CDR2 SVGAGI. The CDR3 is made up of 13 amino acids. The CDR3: CASSLDRANEQYF. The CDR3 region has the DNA TGTGCCAGCAGTTTGGACAGGGCCAACGAGCAGTACTTC.

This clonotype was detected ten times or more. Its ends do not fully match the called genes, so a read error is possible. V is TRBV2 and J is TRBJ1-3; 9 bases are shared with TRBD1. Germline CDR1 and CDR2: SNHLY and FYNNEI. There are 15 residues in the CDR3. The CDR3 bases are TGTGCCAGCAGAGAAGGGACAGGGATTGGAAACACCATATATTTT. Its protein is CASREGTGIGNTIYF.